Listed below are T cell receptor beta chains from one sample, sequenced in a study of blood T cell repertoires in COVID-19. The method was immunoSEQ multiplex PCR; TCRdb's version includes in-frame clones alone and lacks a portion of them. The sample yields about 300,000 clones, roughly 86% seen once. Sequencing input: peripheral blood. These receptor sequences come from a woman in her 30s with COVID-19, enrolled during active disease. The CDR3 runs from the conserved cysteine through the conserved F or W. A row's size may be missing; if present it is once, few, many or a size class.

v_gene: TRBV2; abundance: few; CDR3aa: CASSYEGEDTQYF
v_gene: TRBV27; abundance: -; CDR3aa: CASSPLDSSRDSPLHF
v_gene: TRBV7-2; abundance: -; CDR3aa: CASSFGTGGYEQYF
v_gene: TRBV20-1; abundance: -; CDR3aa: CSASPHTSNQPQHF
v_gene: TRBV19; abundance: -; CDR3aa: CASRGRGSNQPQHF
v_gene: TRBV6-2/TRBV6-3; abundance: -; CDR3aa: CASSYSRGSSYNEQFF
v_gene: TRBV7-9; abundance: -; CDR3aa: CASSSGTDNYGYTF
v_gene: TRBV11-3; abundance: -; CDR3aa: CASSTRTSGGETQYF
v_gene: TRBV19; abundance: -; CDR3aa: CASSKQGIGYNEQFF
v_gene: TRBV6-2/TRBV6-3; abundance: -; CDR3aa: CASSRGRLYEQYF
v_gene: TRBV6-6; abundance: -; CDR3aa: CASRSGQKTYNSPLHF
v_gene: TRBV30; abundance: -; CDR3aa: CAWDQGHGDTQYF
v_gene: TRBV27; abundance: -; CDR3aa: CASSVTPDRANSPLHF
v_gene: TRBV4-1; abundance: -; CDR3aa: CASSRQLAGGLTDTQYF
v_gene: TRBV19; abundance: -; CDR3aa: CAARGTGNEKLFF
v_gene: TRBV19; abundance: -; CDR3aa: CASTWGGNTGELFF
v_gene: TRBV12-2; abundance: once; CDR3aa: CASPPRFGPSALNTEAFF
v_gene: TRBV21-1; abundance: -; CDR3aa: CASSPHGGFGSGNTIYF
v_gene: TRBV7-2; abundance: -; CDR3aa: CASSQTSGRHEQFF
v_gene: TRBV18; abundance: -; CDR3aa: CASSLDRFNQPQHF
v_gene: TRBV27; abundance: -; CDR3aa: CASSRRAIGGETQYF
v_gene: TRBV6-6; abundance: -; CDR3aa: CASSPRTVKNTGELFF
v_gene: TRBV27; abundance: -; CDR3aa: CASSSRTGVGYTF
v_gene: TRBV7-9; abundance: -; CDR3aa: CASSLGTGSAEQFF
v_gene: TRBV18; abundance: few; CDR3aa: CASSPGSNDGYTF
v_gene: TRBV6-5; abundance: -; CDR3aa: CASTTGGGHLREQFF
v_gene: TRBV6-5; abundance: -; CDR3aa: CASSYSRGGGSPLHF
v_gene: TRBV5-1; abundance: -; CDR3aa: CASSLGTGMNTEAFF
v_gene: TRBV5-1; abundance: -; CDR3aa: CASSFAREAPRAGELFF
v_gene: TRBV5-1; abundance: -; CDR3aa: CASSGPGLAGGSYEQYF
v_gene: TRBV3-1/TRBV3-2; abundance: few; CDR3aa: CASSQADVAGTYNEQFF
v_gene: TRBV7-9; abundance: few; CDR3aa: CASSPLSKAGPLHF
v_gene: TRBV7-9; abundance: -; CDR3aa: CASSSRDSPYEQYF
v_gene: TRBV5-4; abundance: -; CDR3aa: CASSRVQGVGEQYF
v_gene: TRBV5-4; abundance: -; CDR3aa: CASRSGTSGGTDTQYF
v_gene: TRBV27; abundance: -; CDR3aa: CASSLMGGRSYGYTF